These 8 T cell receptor beta chains share one sample of origin, sequenced in a study of regulatory T cells in long-lasting Graves disease. As for time point: newly diagnosed GD, antithyroid drugs for less than 3 months. The TCR library was made from RNA extracted from PBMCs. TCR beta libraries were built with iRepertoire HTBI primers and Arm-PCR of CDR3 regions. TCRdb re-derived calls from the multiplex PCR reads in MiXCR, one entry per CDR3 protein. This table holds a few hundred thousand distinct CDR3 sequences, 20% to 25% found once. Specimen: peripheral blood mononuclear cells (PBMCs), collected at new diagnosis, from a patient treated with antithyroid drugs. The origin of the receptors is a female donor with Graves disease.

In the case of this clonotype: A far larger clone is one nucleotide away, so this likely arose from a read error. This rearrangement joins TRBV7-9 to TRBJ2-1; unclear D gene. The CDR3 consists of 15 residues. Germline loops: CDR1 SEHNR, CDR2 FQNEAQ (reference sequence). In DNA, the CDR3 is TGTGCCAGCAGCTTAAGGTCGTACGTCTACAGTGAGCAGTTCTTC. Residues: CASSLRSYVYSEQFF.

J is TRBJ1-6 and V is TRBV3-1; D gene uncertain. Trimming shortened V by 6 bases and J by 5 bases, and 8 bases separated the two germline ends. Germline CDR1 LGHDT, CDR2 YNNKEL (reference sequence). This CDR3 is 13 amino acids long. CDR3 loop: CASSEQNNSPLHF. Here the CDR3 DNA reads TGTGCCAGCAGTGAACAGAATAATTCACCCCTCCACTTT.

This clonotype was picked up a small number of times. A read error may be the cause here, since a much bigger clone is one base away. This chain links TRBV12-3 or TRBV12-4 with TRBJ1-1; D not certain. The CDR3 has 13 amino acids. V was trimmed by 5 bases and J by 1 base, leaving 8 bases between them. As DNA, the CDR3 is TGTGCCAGCAGTCCGGTAAAGAACACTGAAGCTTTCTTT. Amino acid sequence: CASSPVKNTEAFF.

About this clonotype itself: A read error is possible here, since a much larger clone lies one base away. The CDR3 does not close with the conserved phenylalanine or tryptophan, likely indicating a read error. The chain recombines TRBV5-6 with TRBJ2-7; 8 nucleotides line up with TRBD1. The CDR3 runs 14 residues. After removal of 4 bases from V and 1 base from J, the junction contained 4 bases not matched to a gene. Germline CDR1 SGHDT, CDR2 YYEEEE. The CDR3 sequence: CASSIRQGSYEQYL. The CDR3 DNA is TGTGCCAGCAGCATTAGACAGGGGTCCTACGAGCAGTACCTC.

This clonotype was seen at least ten times. The rearrangement links TRBV12-3 or TRBV12-4 to TRBJ1-1, with D tentatively TRBD1 (6 bases). This CDR3 contains 14 residues. Trimming cost V 7 bases and J 3 bases, with 15 bases left between them. CDR3 sequence: CASTFGGAHTEAFF. Written as DNA, the CDR3 is TGTGCCAGCACCTTTGGGGGGGCGCACACTGAAGCTTTCTTT.

On this clonotype itself: It may be a read error: a sequence one base away is much more abundant. V is TRBV2 and J is TRBJ2-7; 9 bases align to TRBD2. CDR1 and CDR2 from the germline V gene are SNHLY and FYNNEI. V was pared by 6 bases and J by 7 bases, with 13 bases of the junction left unmatched. The CDR3 consists of 15 residues. The DNA for the CDR3 is TGTGCCAGCAGGGACCCGGGACTAGCACGTAATGAGCAGTACTTC. As protein: CASRDPGLARNEQYF.

This clonotype came up many times. V is TRBV20-1 and J is TRBJ2-7, with a tentative D call TRBD2 (5 bases). This CDR3 spans 14 amino acids. V dropped 3 bases and J dropped 5 bases, with 17 bases sitting between them. The germline gives CDR1 DFQATT, CDR2 SNEGSKA (reference sequence). The CDR3 DNA reads as TGCAGTGCTAGGCGGGTCGTGGGAGCGAACGAGCAGTACTTC. Encoded protein: CSARRVVGANEQYF.

V usage is TRBV20-1 and J usage is TRBJ1-5; D is ambiguous. CDR3 length equals 12 residues. Trimming shortened V by 3 bases and J by 2 bases, and 5 bases separated the two germline ends. Germline values: CDR1 DFQATT, CDR2 SNEGSKA (reference sequence). As DNA, the CDR3 is TGCAGTGCTAGTTTCGGCAATCAGCCCCAGCATTTT. Protein: CSASFGNQPQHF.